This T cell receptor (beta chain) was documented in a study of T cell repertoires in cytomegalovirus infection. This CDR3 has 14 residues. V was clipped by 6 bases and J by 6 bases, with 12 bases between them. CDR1 and CDR2 (germline): SNHLY, FYNNEI. This clonotype was picked up a small number of times. TCRdb reprocessed the reads with MiXCR, giving one entry per CDR3 protein. The table lists approximately 700,000 distinct CDR3 sequences, approximately 34% of them singletons. This sequence joins TRBV2 and TRBJ1-6; D might be TRBD1 (5 bases). The sequence derives from a human donor in good health (CMV status not recorded). Some clones in this sample may be carry-over from other donors' samples. Sample: PBMCs. The CDR3 DNA reads as TGTGCCAGCAGACCTGACAGCCCTAATTCACCCCTCCACTTT. It encodes CASRPDSPNSPLHF.